Listed below are T cell receptor beta chains from one sample, sequenced in a study of shared clonotypes between healthy human individuals. Sequencing used immunoSEQ multiplex PCR; TCRdb keeps in-frame clones, though not all of them. In the table there are approximately 1.4 million clones, 98% of which are singletons. Sequenced material: naive CD4+ T cells sorted from blood. The receptors derive from a young man in good health. Each CDR3 is given with its conserved first and last residue. A D gene is named only where the DNA matches it firmly. The listing skips clone size in some rows; elsewhere it reads once, few, many or a size class.

V gene: TRBV5-4
D gene: TRBD2
clone size: NA
J gene: TRBJ2-5
CDR3 DNA: TGTGCCAGCAGGACCCCTGGCGGGAGTGAGACCCAGTACTTC
CDR3 protein: CASRTPGGSETQYF

V gene: TRBV7-9
D gene: TRBD1
clone size: NA
J gene: TRBJ1-2
CDR3 DNA: TGTGCCAGCAGCGCGGAGGACAGGGATCGGTTTGGCTACACCTTC
CDR3 protein: CASSAEDRDRFGYTF

V gene: TRBV27
D gene: NA
clone size: NA
J gene: TRBJ2-5
CDR3 DNA: TGTGCCAGCAGTTTTACATCGGCCAACCAAGAGACCCAGTACTTC
CDR3 protein: CASSFTSANQETQYF

V gene: TRBV4-3
D gene: TRBD2
clone size: NA
J gene: TRBJ2-1
CDR3 DNA: TGCGCCAGCAGCCATGCTGCTAGCGGGAGTTTTTACAATGAGCAGTTCTTC
CDR3 protein: CASSHAASGSFYNEQFF

V gene: TRBV6-1
D gene: TRBD1
clone size: NA
J gene: TRBJ1-2
CDR3 DNA: TGTGCCAGCAGTGCTGCGCAGGGGGACTATGGCTACACCTTC
CDR3 protein: CASSAAQGDYGYTF

V gene: TRBV18
D gene: NA
clone size: NA
J gene: TRBJ2-5
CDR3 DNA: TGTGCCAGCTCACCAGGAGGAGAGACCCAGTACTTC
CDR3 protein: CASSPGGETQYF

V gene: TRBV18
D gene: TRBD1
clone size: NA
J gene: TRBJ2-7
CDR3 DNA: TGTGCCAGCTCACCATGGACAGGGAACCCCCTAGGGTACGAGCAGTACTTC
CDR3 protein: CASSPWTGNPLGYEQYF

V gene: TRBV14
D gene: NA
clone size: NA
J gene: TRBJ1-1
CDR3 DNA: TGTGCCAGCAGTCGAGGGTTTGCGACTGAAGCTTTCTTT
CDR3 protein: CASSRGFATEAFF

V gene: TRBV29-1
D gene: NA
clone size: NA
J gene: TRBJ1-2
CDR3 DNA: TGCAGCGCCGGCCGTGGGACTGGCGGCTACACCTTC
CDR3 protein: CSAGRGTGGYTF

V gene: TRBV5-6
D gene: NA
clone size: NA
J gene: TRBJ2-5
CDR3 DNA: TGTGCCAGCAGCTTCGAAAGGAGAGAGACCCAGTACTTC
CDR3 protein: CASSFERRETQYF

V gene: TRBV29-1
D gene: NA
clone size: NA
J gene: TRBJ2-4
CDR3 DNA: TGCAGCGTTGAGGGGGTCAAAAACATTCAGTACTTC
CDR3 protein: CSVEGVKNIQYF

V gene: TRBV5-4
D gene: TRBD1
clone size: once
J gene: TRBJ2-3
CDR3 DNA: TGTGCCAGCAGCTCCGGACAGGGCACAGATACGCAGTATTTT
CDR3 protein: CASSSGQGTDTQYF

V gene: TRBV7-3
D gene: NA
clone size: NA
J gene: TRBJ1-2
CDR3 DNA: TGTGCCAGCAGCTTAGGGAGGACAGCTGATGGCTACACCTTC
CDR3 protein: CASSLGRTADGYTF

V gene: TRBV6-5
D gene: NA
clone size: NA
J gene: TRBJ1-4
CDR3 DNA: TGTGCCAGCAGACCTCAGGGGACTAATGAAAAACTGTTTTTT
CDR3 protein: CASRPQGTNEKLFF

V gene: TRBV28
D gene: TRBD1
clone size: NA
J gene: TRBJ1-5
CDR3 DNA: TGTGCCAGCAGTTGGGACAGAAGCAATCAGCCCCAGCATTTT
CDR3 protein: CASSWDRSNQPQHF

V gene: TRBV5-1
D gene: TRBD1
clone size: once
J gene: TRBJ1-2
CDR3 DNA: TGCGCCAGCAAGGACGGACAGGGCCCTTGCACCTTC
CDR3 protein: CASKDGQGPCTF

V gene: TRBV25-1
D gene: TRBD2
clone size: NA
J gene: TRBJ2-3
CDR3 DNA: TGTGCCAGCAGTGAAAGCGGGAGGCCCACAGATACGCAGTATTTT
CDR3 protein: CASSESGRPTDTQYF

V gene: TRBV7-3
D gene: NA
clone size: NA
J gene: TRBJ2-3
CDR3 DNA: TGTGCCAGCAGCTTAGGTCTCACAGATACGCAGTATTTT
CDR3 protein: CASSLGLTDTQYF

V gene: TRBV7-3
D gene: TRBD1
clone size: NA
J gene: TRBJ1-1
CDR3 DNA: TGTGCCAGCAGCTTAGGGGCACAGGGGAGGACTGAAGCTTTCTTT
CDR3 protein: CASSLGAQGRTEAFF

V gene: TRBV5-1
D gene: NA
clone size: NA
J gene: TRBJ2-4
CDR3 DNA: TGCGCCAGCAGCTTTACGGAGGGTTTAGCCAAAAACATTCAGTACTTC
CDR3 protein: CASSFTEGLAKNIQYF

V gene: TRBV29-1
D gene: TRBD2
clone size: NA
J gene: TRBJ2-3
CDR3 DNA: TGCAGCGTTGCTCGGCGGGAGGGATCGGATACGCAGTATTTT
CDR3 protein: CSVARREGSDTQYF

V gene: TRBV30
D gene: NA
clone size: NA
J gene: TRBJ2-2
CDR3 DNA: TGTGCCTGGGTCGACCAGTGGGCCGGGGAGCTGTTTTTT
CDR3 protein: CAWVDQWAGELFF

V gene: TRBV2
D gene: NA
clone size: NA
J gene: TRBJ2-4
CDR3 DNA: TGTGCCAGCTTTCAAGGAGACAGCAAAAACATTCAGTACTTC
CDR3 protein: CASFQGDSKNIQYF

V gene: TRBV5-1
D gene: TRBD1
clone size: NA
J gene: TRBJ1-1
CDR3 DNA: TGCGCCAGCAGCTCACAGGACAGGGAAAACACTGAAGCTTTCTTT
CDR3 protein: CASSSQDRENTEAFF

V gene: TRBV7-2
D gene: TRBD2
clone size: NA
J gene: TRBJ2-3
CDR3 DNA: TGTGCCAGCAGCTTAGGACCTAAGGGACTAGGGGTCACAGATACGCAGTATTTT
CDR3 protein: CASSLGPKGLGVTDTQYF

V gene: TRBV7-2
D gene: NA
clone size: NA
J gene: TRBJ2-7
CDR3 DNA: TGTGCCAGCAGCCCAAGAGGCTACGAGCAGTACTTC
CDR3 protein: CASSPRGYEQYF

V gene: TRBV5-1
D gene: TRBD1
clone size: NA
J gene: TRBJ2-7
CDR3 DNA: TGCGCCAGCAGCTTGGCACAGGGGGGTGGCGAGCAGTACTTC
CDR3 protein: CASSLAQGGGEQYF

V gene: TRBV5-1
D gene: NA
clone size: NA
J gene: TRBJ2-5
CDR3 DNA: TGCGCCAGCAGCAAACGAGGGACGCCGAGTTCGCAGGAGACCCAGTACTTC
CDR3 protein: CASSKRGTPSSQETQYF

V gene: TRBV19
D gene: TRBD1
clone size: NA
J gene: TRBJ1-4
CDR3 DNA: TGTGCCAGTAGTCCGGGACAGGGGGCTCCAAAACTGTTTTTT
CDR3 protein: CASSPGQGAPKLFF

V gene: TRBV20-1
D gene: NA
clone size: NA
J gene: TRBJ2-3
CDR3 DNA: TGCAGTGCTAGTCCGAGAGATACGCAGTATTTT
CDR3 protein: CSASPRDTQYF

V gene: TRBV11-2
D gene: NA
clone size: NA
J gene: TRBJ1-5
CDR3 DNA: TGTGCCAGCAGCCCCAGGGGAGGGGCCCAGCCCCAGCATTTT
CDR3 protein: CASSPRGGAQPQHF

V gene: TRBV15
D gene: NA
clone size: NA
J gene: TRBJ1-1
CDR3 DNA: TGTGCCACCAGCAGAGACGGTAACACGAATCCTTTCTTT
CDR3 protein: CATSRDGNTNPFF

V gene: TRBV21-1
D gene: NA
clone size: NA
J gene: TRBJ2-2
CDR3 DNA: TGTGCCAGCAGCAACTTCACCGGGACAGGGGCGAACACCGGGGAGCTGTTTTTT
CDR3 protein: CASSNFTGTGANTGELFF

V gene: TRBV27
D gene: NA
clone size: NA
J gene: TRBJ1-5
CDR3 DNA: TGTGCCAGCAGGAGGGTCTCAAGGGAGCCCCAGCATTTT
CDR3 protein: CASRRVSREPQHF

V gene: TRBV18
D gene: TRBD2
clone size: NA
J gene: TRBJ2-7
CDR3 DNA: TGTGCCAGCTCGGCGGGAGGGCGATACGAGCAGTACTTC
CDR3 protein: CASSAGGRYEQYF

V gene: TRBV4-3
D gene: NA
clone size: once
J gene: TRBJ2-7
CDR3 DNA: TGCGCCAGCAGCCAAGGAATGGTTACCGGGACATTAAGCTACGAGCAGTACTTC
CDR3 protein: CASSQGMVTGTLSYEQYF

V gene: TRBV5-1
D gene: TRBD2
clone size: NA
J gene: TRBJ2-2
CDR3 DNA: TGCGCCAGCAGCTTGGGCCTAGCGGGAGAAGTGCTGTTTTTT
CDR3 protein: CASSLGLAGEVLFF

V gene: TRBV6-6
D gene: NA
clone size: NA
J gene: TRBJ2-3
CDR3 DNA: TGTGCCAGCAGTTACTCGGCCACTCCAGATACGCAGTATTTT
CDR3 protein: CASSYSATPDTQYF

V gene: TRBV7-9
D gene: NA
clone size: NA
J gene: TRBJ2-1
CDR3 DNA: TGTGCCAGCAGCTCGATTATCGATGAGCAGTTCTTC
CDR3 protein: CASSSIIDEQFF

V gene: TRBV6-1
D gene: TRBD2
clone size: once
J gene: TRBJ2-7
CDR3 DNA: TGTGCCAGCAAGGGAGCGGGAGGGACTTTCTACGAGCAGTACTTC
CDR3 protein: CASKGAGGTFYEQYF

V gene: TRBV10-1
D gene: NA
clone size: NA
J gene: TRBJ1-1
CDR3 DNA: TGCGCCAGCAGTGAATTCGGAGTAAGGGGAGCTTTCTTT
CDR3 protein: CASSEFGVRGAFF

V gene: TRBV10-3
D gene: NA
clone size: NA
J gene: TRBJ2-7
CDR3 DNA: TGTGCCATCTTGGCAGGGAACTTGAGCGAGCAGTACTTC
CDR3 protein: CAILAGNLSEQYF

V gene: TRBV5-1
D gene: TRBD2
clone size: NA
J gene: TRBJ2-3
CDR3 DNA: TGCGCCAGCAGACGACTAGCGGGAGTAGTAGATACGCAGTATTTT
CDR3 protein: CASRRLAGVVDTQYF

V gene: TRBV18
D gene: NA
clone size: NA
J gene: TRBJ1-3
CDR3 DNA: TGTGCCAGCTCAGCGACAGTGTGGGGGGACACCATATATTTT
CDR3 protein: CASSATVWGDTIYF

V gene: TRBV28
D gene: TRBD2
clone size: NA
J gene: TRBJ2-5
CDR3 DNA: TGTGCCAGCAGACCCCGACTAGCGGGCTTCCAAGAGACCCAGTACTTC
CDR3 protein: CASRPRLAGFQETQYF

V gene: TRBV5-5
D gene: NA
clone size: NA
J gene: TRBJ1-5
CDR3 DNA: TGTGCCAGCAGCTTGCGGGCAGGTCTGGTGGGTCAGCCCCAGCATTTT
CDR3 protein: CASSLRAGLVGQPQHF

V gene: TRBV6-5
D gene: TRBD1
clone size: NA
J gene: TRBJ2-3
CDR3 DNA: TGTGCCAGCAATCCGGGACAGGAGACAGATACGCAGTATTTT
CDR3 protein: CASNPGQETDTQYF

V gene: TRBV5-1
D gene: NA
clone size: NA
J gene: TRBJ2-4
CDR3 DNA: TGCGCCAGCAGTAGCGGCCTCAAAAACATTCAGTACTTC
CDR3 protein: CASSSGLKNIQYF

V gene: TRBV19
D gene: TRBD1
clone size: NA
J gene: TRBJ2-7
CDR3 DNA: TGTGCCAGTAGTATGACAGGGGGGTCCTACGAGCAGTACTTC
CDR3 protein: CASSMTGGSYEQYF

V gene: TRBV7-3
D gene: TRBD1
clone size: NA
J gene: TRBJ2-2
CDR3 DNA: TGTGCCAGCAGCTTGAAACCCCACAGGGGGTACCCCACCGGGGAGCTGTTTTTT
CDR3 protein: CASSLKPHRGYPTGELFF

V gene: TRBV7-9
D gene: TRBD2
clone size: NA
J gene: TRBJ2-3
CDR3 DNA: TGTGCCAGCAGCCTCTCCGAGCGGGAGGGGGTTTTGGATACGCAGTATTTT
CDR3 protein: CASSLSEREGVLDTQYF

V gene: TRBV6-1
D gene: NA
clone size: NA
J gene: TRBJ2-7
CDR3 DNA: TGTGCCAGCAAGACAGTCTCCTACGAGCAGTACTTC
CDR3 protein: CASKTVSYEQYF

V gene: TRBV5-4
D gene: NA
clone size: NA
J gene: TRBJ2-7
CDR3 DNA: TGTGCCAGCAGCTTGTCCGCGACGGATTCCTACGAGCAGTACTTC
CDR3 protein: CASSLSATDSYEQYF

V gene: TRBV7-9
D gene: NA
clone size: NA
J gene: TRBJ2-1
CDR3 DNA: TGTGCCAGCAGCCACAGGGGAAGCGGGATTTTGAATGAGCAGTTCTTC
CDR3 protein: CASSHRGSGILNEQFF

V gene: TRBV7-8
D gene: NA
clone size: NA
J gene: TRBJ2-5
CDR3 DNA: TGTGCCAGCAGCGGAGCCCACAGGGTCTGGGAGACCCAGTACTTC
CDR3 protein: CASSGAHRVWETQYF